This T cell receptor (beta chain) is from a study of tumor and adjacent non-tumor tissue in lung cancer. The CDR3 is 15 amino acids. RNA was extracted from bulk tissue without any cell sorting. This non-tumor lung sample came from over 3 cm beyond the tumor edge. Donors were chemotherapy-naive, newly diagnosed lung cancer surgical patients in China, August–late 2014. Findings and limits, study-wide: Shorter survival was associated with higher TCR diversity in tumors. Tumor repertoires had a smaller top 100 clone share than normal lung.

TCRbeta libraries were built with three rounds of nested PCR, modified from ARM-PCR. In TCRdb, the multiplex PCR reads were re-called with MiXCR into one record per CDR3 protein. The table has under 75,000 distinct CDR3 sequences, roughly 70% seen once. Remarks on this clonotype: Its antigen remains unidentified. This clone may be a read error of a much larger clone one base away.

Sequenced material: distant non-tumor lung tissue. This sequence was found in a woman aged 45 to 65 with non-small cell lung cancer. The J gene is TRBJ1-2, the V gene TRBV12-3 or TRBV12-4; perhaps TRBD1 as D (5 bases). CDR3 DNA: TGTACCAGCAGTTATGAGGGGACTACGAACTATGGCTACACCTTC. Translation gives CTSSYEGTTNYGYTF.